This is a list of T cell receptor beta chains from one sample in a study of OX40 agonist ivuxolimab in advanced cancers. Profiling relied on immunoSEQ multiplex PCR, and the TCRdb table lists in-frame clones only, not all of them. The table records 25,000 to 30,000 clones, 83% of them present only once. This material consisted of CD4+ or CD8+ T cells sorted from blood, taken in a trial of the OX40 agonist ivuxolimab. Receptors originate from an adult with an advanced solid tumor such as melanoma, head and neck, liver or kidney cancer. Each CDR3 is given with its conserved first and last residue. D genes are given only for firm matches. Rows give clone size only sometimes, using once, few, many, or a class for an expanded clone.

J gene	clone size	V gene	CDR3 length	D gene	CDR3 DNA	CDR3 protein
TRBJ2-2	few	TRBV10-2	13	NA	TGCGCCAGCAGTGAGTCGATGACCGGGGAGCTGTTTTTT	CASSESMTGELFF
TRBJ1-2	NA	TRBV23-1	10	NA	TGCGCCAGCCGACTGCCCGGCTACACCTTC	CASRLPGYTF
TRBJ1-5	NA	TRBV6-5	14	NA	TGTGCCAGCAGAAGAGGGGCTAGCAATCAGCCCCAGCATTTT	CASRRGASNQPQHF
TRBJ2-1	NA	TRBV7-9	15	TRBD2	TGTGCCAGCAGCGCCGGAAAGCGGGGGTGGGATGAGCAGTTCTTC	CASSAGKRGWDEQFF
TRBJ1-1	NA	TRBV4-1	18	TRBD1	TGCGCCAGCAGCCAAGATTCAGGGGGCCCCGCTTTGAACACTGAAGCTTTCTTT	CASSQDSGGPALNTEAFF
TRBJ1-1	NA	TRBV30	12	NA	TGTGCCTGGAACGGGATTAAGGCTGAAGCTTTCTTT	CAWNGIKAEAFF
TRBJ1-6	NA	TRBV19	14	NA	TGTGCCAGGCCTAGGGTCTCCTATAATTCACCCCTCCACTTT	CARPRVSYNSPLHF
TRBJ1-5	NA	TRBV10-2	16	TRBD1	TGCGCCAGCAGTGTCTCGGACAGGGACGGCAATCAGCCCCAGCATTTT	CASSVSDRDGNQPQHF
TRBJ1-1	NA	TRBV19	12	NA	TGTGCCAGTAGTCCCCGCGGGGGGGAAGCTTTCTTT	CASSPRGGEAFF
TRBJ1-5	NA	TRBV5-5	18	TRBD1	TGTGCCAGCAGCTTGGGGGACTATACAGGGGGCGGCAATCAGCCCCAGCATTTT	CASSLGDYTGGGNQPQHF
TRBJ1-1	NA	TRBV7-8	13	NA	TGTGCCAGCAGCTTAGGGCAGGGCCTCGAAGCTTTCTTT	CASSLGQGLEAFF
TRBJ2-1	NA	TRBV9	13	NA	TGTGCCAGCAGCACCCGAGAGGGAAATGAGCAGTTCTTC	CASSTREGNEQFF
TRBJ2-6	NA	TRBV22-1	17	NA	TGTCCTGGGAGCGATTACAGCGAACAAAGTCGGGCCAACGTCCTGACTTTC	CPGSDYSEQSRANVLTF
TRBJ2-7	NA	TRBV10-2	13	NA	TGCGCCAACGCGCCGGGAATCTCCTACGAGCAGTACTTC	CANAPGISYEQYF
TRBJ2-2	NA	TRBV5-1	16	NA	TGCGCCAGCAGCCACCGGGACAACTCGAACACCGGGGAGCTGTTTTTT	CASSHRDNSNTGELFF
TRBJ1-1	NA	TRBV27	14	NA	TGTGCCAGCAGTTTTCGCCAGGTAGGGACTGAAGCTTTCTTT	CASSFRQVGTEAFF
TRBJ2-7	NA	TRBV6-5	14	NA	TGTGCCAGCAGTAACCGGGACACCTCCTACGAGCAGTACTTC	CASSNRDTSYEQYF
TRBJ2-1	NA	TRBV28	15	NA	TGTGCCAGCACCCCCGGGACGGATTTCTACAATGAGCAGTTCTTC	CASTPGTDFYNEQFF
TRBJ2-3	NA	TRBV5-4	16	NA	TGTGCCAGCACCCTGCGGAATAGCGTGAAAACAGATACGCAGTATTTT	CASTLRNSVKTDTQYF
TRBJ1-5	NA	TRBV11-2	15	TRBD1	TGTGCCAGCAGCCAGTCAGGGGGCAGCAATCAGCCCCAGCATTTT	CASSQSGGSNQPQHF
TRBJ1-2	NA	TRBV11-2	14	TRBD1	TGTGCCAGCAGTCAGGACAGGGTAAACTATGGCTACACCTTC	CASSQDRVNYGYTF
TRBJ1-3	NA	TRBV29-1	11	NA	TGCAGCGTTGAAGGGGGAAACACCATATATTTT	CSVEGGNTIYF
TRBJ1-1	once	TRBV4-1	14	NA	TGCGCCAGCAGCCAAGAGCCAGTGCGGGAAGATGCTTTCTTT	CASSQEPVREDAFF
TRBJ2-1	NA	TRBV10-3	13	NA	TGTGCCATCAGTGAGGGCGGGTTGGGGGAGCAGTTCTTC	CAISEGGLGEQFF
TRBJ2-7	NA	TRBV7-8	15	NA	TGTGCCAGCAGCTTAACCTTGGAACAGGGACGCGAGCAGTACTTC	CASSLTLEQGREQYF
TRBJ2-7	NA	TRBV30	11	NA	TGTGCCTGGAGTCCTGCCTACGAGCAGTACTTC	CAWSPAYEQYF
TRBJ1-1	NA	TRBV6-6	14	NA	TGTGCCAGCAGTTCCTCCTCAGGGCACACTGAAGCTTTCTTT	CASSSSSGHTEAFF
TRBJ2-1	few	TRBV27	16	TRBD2	TGTGCCAGCAGTTTTGAGGCTAGCGGGGGGGCGGGTGAGCAGTTCTTC	CASSFEASGGAGEQFF
TRBJ2-7	NA	TRBV9	15	TRBD1	TGTGCCAGCAGCGTAGGGACAGGGGGACCCTACGAGCAGTACTTC	CASSVGTGGPYEQYF
TRBJ2-7	NA	TRBV29-1	14	NA	TGCAGCGTTGAAATGAGGGCCAGGGGATACGAGCAGTACTTC	CSVEMRARGYEQYF
TRBJ2-3	NA	TRBV9	15	NA	TGTGCCAGCAGCGAGGACACTCCTAGCACAGATACGCAGTATTTT	CASSEDTPSTDTQYF
TRBJ1-6	NA	TRBV7-9	14	NA	TGTGCCAGCACCCCGCGGGGGGAGTATTCACCCCTCCACTTT	CASTPRGEYSPLHF